What follows are 29 T cell receptor beta chains derived from one specimen sequenced in a study of human T cells and chemical hapten exposure. The time point is: pre-sensitization, week 0. The treatment was: therapeutic diphenylcyclopropenone sensitization with weekly scalp DPC. TCRdb re-analysed the RACE reads in MiXCR, keeping a single row per CDR3 protein. Seen here are some 110,000 distinct CDR3 sequences, roughly an eighth observed once, and the top ten hold 1.6%. The sequenced sample was whole blood, obtained in connection with sensitization to the hapten diphenylcyclopropenone (DPC). The receptors were gathered from a woman between 45 and 60 years old with alopecia areata. Some clones in this sample may be carry-over from other donors' samples.

This clonotype showed up many times. The gene calls are TRBV6-5 and TRBJ2-3; D gene uncertain. The CDR3 covers 16 residues. V was trimmed by 6 bases and J by 2 bases, leaving 18 bases between them. CDR1 is MNHEY and CDR2 is SVGAGI in the germline V gene. The CDR3 reads CASSRKPTLYTDTQYF. The CDR3 DNA follows: TGTGCCAGCAGCCGCAAACCGACACTCTACACAGATACGCAGTATTTT.

This clonotype has a count of ten or more. The chain is built from TRBV4-2 and TRBJ2-3; 9 bases agree with TRBD1. Losses at the gene ends were 3 bases for V and 4 bases for J; bases not matched to a gene: 5. The CDR3 covers 15 residues. CDR1 is LGHNA and CDR2 is YNFKEQ in the germline V gene. The CDR3 spells CASSQGQGRPDTQYF. CDR3 nucleotides: TGTGCCAGCAGCCAGGGACAGGGAAGACCAGATACGCAGTATTTT.

There are a few counts of this clonotype. The genes are TRBV9 and TRBJ2-2; D is unclear. There are 14 residues in the CDR3. In germline, CDR1 is SGDLS, CDR2 YYNGEE. V shed 0 bases and J shed 6 bases, with 9 bases lying between them. The CDR3 here is CASSVEGTPGELFF. Here the CDR3 DNA reads TGTGCCAGCAGCGTAGAGGGTACTCCCGGGGAGCTGTTTTTT.

The V call is TRBV2, the J call TRBJ2-1, with D maybe TRBD2 (6 bases). The CDR3 extends over 14 amino acids. Trimming took 7 bases from V and 3 from J, leaving 13 bases between them. Germline CDR1 SNHLY, CDR2 FYNNEI. The CDR3 here is CASTGQGLYNEQFF. The CDR3 bases are TGTGCCAGCACCGGCCAGGGACTCTACAATGAGCAGTTCTTC.

The genes are TRBV18 and TRBJ2-1, with D possibly TRBD2 on 6 matching bases. The V and J ends lost 0 bases and 9 bases respectively, with 15 bases between them. The germline V gene has CDR1 KGHSH and CDR2 LQKENI. This CDR3 comprises 15 residues. The CDR3 DNA reads as TGTGCCAGCTCACCACCGGGGCAGGCGGAGGGTGAGCAGTTCTTC. Translation: CASSPPGQAEGEQFF.

This clonotype was seen at least ten times. V and J are TRBV20-1 and TRBJ2-5; weak D call: TRBD1 (6 bases). CDR3 length: 12 amino acids. Germline CDR1 DFQATT, CDR2 SNEGSKA (reference sequence). With 6 bases removed from V and 2 bases from J, the gap between germline ends came to 10 bases. The CDR3 DNA is TGCAGTGCCAAAAGGGGGCAAGAGACCCAGTACTTC. Translation gives CSAKRGQETQYF.

In its sample, this clonotype was seen a few times. The chain joins TRBV7-2 to TRBJ2-1; 12 nucleotides match TRBD2. Germline V lookup: CDR1 SGHTA, CDR2 FQGNSA. V was pared by 6 bases and J by 8 bases, with 8 bases of the junction left unmatched. This CDR3 region has 15 residues. This chain's CDR3 is CASRPRLAGDYEQFF. In DNA, the CDR3 is TGTGCCAGCAGGCCGCGACTAGCGGGGGACTATGAGCAGTTCTTC. The variable domain in full, with the rest retrieved from reference TRBV7-2 and TRBJ2-1, is GAGVSQSPSNKVTEKGKDVELRCDPISGHTALYWYRQSLGQGLEFLIYFQGNSAPDKSGLPSDRFSAERTGGSVSTLTIQRTQQEDSAVYLCASRPRLAGDYEQFFGPGTRLTVL.

The chain carries TRBV28 and TRBJ1-1; the D gene is possibly TRBD1 (5 bases). This CDR3 contains 12 residues. V was trimmed by 6 bases and J by 8 bases, leaving 13 bases between them. Germline CDR1 is MDHEN and CDR2 is SYDVKM. The CDR3 DNA follows: TGTGCCAGCAGCCTTGTACAGGCCGAAGCTTTCTTT. Its translation is CASSLVQAEAFF. The whole variable domain, filled in from reference TRBV28 and TRBJ1-1, reads DVKVTQSSRYLVKRTGEKVFLECVQDMDHENMFWYRQDPGLGLRLIYFSYDVKMKEKGDIPEGYSVSREKKERFSLILESASTNQTSMYLCASSLVQAEAFFGQGTRLTVV.

The J gene is TRBJ2-1, the V gene TRBV4-3; D might be TRBD1 (6 bases). The CDR3 sequence is 13 residues long. The V gene's germline CDR1 is LGHNA and CDR2 YSLEER. V was clipped by 3 bases and J by 8 bases, with 11 bases between them. The CDR3 region is CASSHNRAYEQFF. The CDR3 bases are TGCGCCAGCAGCCACAACAGGGCTTATGAGCAGTTCTTC.

This clonotype was seen repeatedly, ten times or more. The rearrangement uses TRBV6-2 or TRBV6-3 and TRBJ2-2, with D unclear. The CDR3 extends over 15 amino acids. Germline V lookup: CDR1 MNHEY, CDR2 SVGEGT. V lost 2 bases to trimming and J lost 5 bases, with 12 bases between them. DNA for the CDR3: TGTGCCAGCAGTTACGTAACGGGTTTTACCGGGGAGCTGTTTTTT. Translating gives CASSYVTGFTGELFF.

Only a few counts were recorded for this clonotype. The V and J genes are TRBV28 and TRBJ2-7; D is ambiguous. V was cut by 6 bases and J by 3 bases, with 12 bases left in between. There are 13 residues in the CDR3. The germline gives CDR1 MDHEN, CDR2 SYDVKM. CDR3 sequence reads: CASRVLRGYEQYF. CDR3 nucleotides: TGTGCCAGCAGAGTTCTTCGAGGCTACGAGCAGTACTTC. The full variable domain, in which reference TRBV28 and TRBJ2-7 provide the parts outside the CDR3, is DVKVTQSSRYLVKRTGEKVFLECVQDMDHENMFWYRQDPGLGLRLIYFSYDVKMKEKGDIPEGYSVSREKKERFSLILESASTNQTSMYLCASRVLRGYEQYFGPGTRLTVT.

This clonotype was seen ten or more times. CDR3 residues: CAISVEEKRGYTF. The CDR3 DNA is TGTGCCATCAGTGTTGAGGAAAAACGAGGCTACACCTTC. This chain joins TRBV10-3 and TRBJ1-2; D is ambiguous. Germline V gene data show CDR1 as ENHRY and CDR2 as SYGVKD. V was trimmed by 4 bases and J by 8 bases, leaving 14 bases between them. This CDR3 has 13 residues.

In its sample, this clonotype was seen many times. The chain employs TRBV18 and TRBJ1-1; maybe TRBD1 (6 bases). This CDR3 has 15 residues. In germline, CDR1 is KGHSH, CDR2 LQKENI. V was pared by 6 bases and J by 4 bases, with 18 bases between. The CDR3: CASSLRQVEGTEAFF. In nucleotides, the CDR3 is TGTGCCAGCTCCCTCAGACAGGTTGAAGGCACTGAAGCTTTCTTT.

This clonotype was found a few times. The CDR3 spells CASSQDLQGLEKLFF. Written as DNA, the CDR3 is TGCGCCAGCAGCCAAGATCTCCAAGGGTTAGAAAAACTGTTTTTT. J is TRBJ1-4 and V is TRBV4-3; D is ambiguous. The germline CDR1 and CDR2 sequences are LGHNA and YSLEER. V shed 0 bases and J shed 8 bases, with 13 bases lying between them. This CDR3 spans 15 amino acids.

This clonotype has just a few counts. The chain carries TRBV12-3 or TRBV12-4 and TRBJ2-7; D is undetermined. V lost 8 bases, J lost 0 bases, and 11 bases lay in between. The CDR3 has 13 amino acids. Here the CDR3 reads CASQVQSSYEQYF. The CDR3 nucleotides are TGTGCCAGCCAAGTTCAAAGCTCCTACGAGCAGTACTTC.

The rearrangement uses TRBV10-1 and TRBJ1-1; possibly TRBD1 for D (5 bases). The CDR3 runs to 13 residues. Germline V gives CDR1 WNHNN, CDR2 SYGVQD (reference sequence). Trimming took 6 bases from V and 3 from J, leaving 11 bases between them. The CDR3 DNA follows: TGCGCCAGCAGCTCGGGACCATACACTGAAGCTTTCTTT. It encodes CASSSGPYTEAFF.

The rearrangement joins TRBV5-1 to TRBJ2-3; 9 bases are a match to TRBD1. Germline loops: CDR1 SGHRS, CDR2 YFSETQ. Trimming took 4 bases from V and 5 from J; bases not matched to a gene: 5. This CDR3 comprises 14 residues. The CDR3 region has the DNA TGCGCCAGCAGCAAGCCGGGACAGGGAGATACGCAGTATTTT. It translates to CASSKPGQGDTQYF.

This clonotype showed up just a few times. The V call is TRBV7-9, the J call TRBJ1-4; D possibly corresponds to TRBD1 (5 bases). Per germline, CDR1 SEHNR and CDR2 FQNEAQ (reference sequence). V lost 3 bases, J lost 5 bases, and 16 bases lay in between. The CDR3 contains 16 residues. The CDR3 region has the DNA TGTGCCAGCAGCTTCAAGCAGGGAAGCTCCAATGAAAAACTGTTTTTT. This gives the protein CASSFKQGSSNEKLFF.

Concerning this clonotype itself: A read error may produce the germline difference seen at one junction end. The gene calls are TRBV18 and TRBJ1-4, with 8 bases aligning to TRBD1. This CDR3 comprises 14 residues. CDR1 is KGHSH, CDR2 LQKENI, per germline. The CDR3 sequence: CASSPQGGGEKLFF. The CDR3 DNA follows: TGTGCCAGCTCCCCACAGGGGGGAGGTGAAAAACTGTTTTTT.

This clonotype was counted between two and nine times. This chain joins TRBV7-2 and TRBJ1-1; TRBD1 aligns across 7 bases. This CDR3 has 15 amino acids. The ends lost 5 bases at V and 8 bases at J; junction bases unmatched: 14. Looked up from germline, CDR1 is SGHTA and CDR2 is FQGNSA. The CDR3 here is CASSNLGQTVGEAFF. The CDR3 region has the DNA TGTGCCAGCAGCAACCTGGGACAGACCGTAGGCGAAGCTTTCTTT.

The chain's CDR3 is CASSQEGGFTEAFF. The DNA for the CDR3 is TGTGCCAGCAGCCAAGAGGGGGGGTTTACTGAAGCTTTCTTT. The V call is TRBV3-1, the J call TRBJ1-1; perhaps TRBD1 as D (5 bases). V was cut by 0 bases and J by 5 bases, with 10 bases left in between. CDR3 length: 14 amino acids. Germline loops: CDR1 LGHDT, CDR2 YNNKEL (reference sequence).

In its sample, this clonotype was seen a few times. The gene calls are TRBV4-3 and TRBJ1-4; unclear D gene. Germline loops: CDR1 LGHNA, CDR2 YSLEER. V was pared by 0 bases and J by 3 bases, with 14 bases between. This CDR3 spans 17 amino acids. CDR3 residues: CASSQDVVIAANEKLFF. As DNA, the CDR3 is TGCGCCAGCAGCCAAGATGTAGTAATTGCGGCTAATGAAAAACTGTTTTTT.

The V and J genes are TRBV6-1 and TRBJ2-3, with 7 bases that match TRBD1. The CDR3 has 16 residues. J gave up 2 bases and V 9 bases, and 14 bases lay outside the gene matches. The germline gives CDR1 MNHNS, CDR2 SASEGT. The CDR3 nucleotides read TGTGCCAGGGGCGAGGAGACAGGGAATTTCACAGATACGCAGTATTTT. Amino acid sequence: CARGEETGNFTDTQYF.

This chain links TRBV7-9 with TRBJ2-1; D not certain. Germline CDR1 and CDR2: SEHNR and FQNEAQ (reference sequence). The CDR3 has 14 residues. V shed 2 bases and J shed 4 bases, with 9 bases lying between them. CDR3 sequence reads: CASSLTNGYNEQFF. The CDR3, as DNA: TGTGCCAGCAGCTTAACTAACGGATACAATGAGCAGTTCTTC.

This clonotype was counted at least ten times. The genes are TRBV6-1 and TRBJ1-2; a weak D match, TRBD1 (5 bases). The germline CDR1 and CDR2 sequences are MNHNS and SASEGT. Between the trimmed V and J ends, which lost 7 bases and 2 bases, there was a span of 11 bases. The CDR3 has 13 amino acids. The CDR3 DNA is TGTGCCAGCACTAAGACAGTAAACTATGGCTACACCTTC. Its protein product is CASTKTVNYGYTF.

This sequence joins TRBV2 and TRBJ2-7; D gene uncertain. This CDR3 is built from 11 residues. The germline V gene encodes CDR1 SNHLY and CDR2 FYNNEI. Trimming took 2 bases from V and 3 from J, leaving 2 bases between them. The CDR3 bases are TGTGCCAGCAGTGAACTCTACGAGCAGTACTTC. Its translation: CASSELYEQYF. Variable domain in full (rest from reference TRBV2 and TRBJ2-7): EPEVTQTPSHQVTQMGQEVILRCVPISNHLYFYWYRQILGQKVEFLVSFYNNEISEKSEIFDDQFSVERPDGSNFTLKIRSTKLEDSAMYFCASSELYEQYFGPGTRLTVT.

CDR3 protein: CASRNGPWAPLHF. The CDR3, as DNA: TGTGCCAGCAGGAATGGACCTTGGGCACCCCTCCACTTT. The V gene is TRBV2, the J gene TRBJ1-6, with unresolved D. V dropped 6 bases and J dropped 11 bases, with 14 bases sitting between them. This CDR3 is built from 13 residues. Germline loops: CDR1 SNHLY, CDR2 FYNNEI.

This clonotype was counted ten times or more. The genes are TRBV12-3 or TRBV12-4 and TRBJ1-2; a possible D gene is TRBD1 (5 bases). The V and J ends lost 7 bases and 6 bases respectively, with 12 bases between them. CDR3 length: 12 residues. CDR3 nucleotide sequence: TGTGCCAGCATCCCGGGGGGGAATGGCTACACCTTC. It specifies CASIPGGNGYTF.

This CDR3 is CASSISDIRGTEAFF. In nucleotides, the CDR3 is TGTGCCAGCTCAATTTCGGACATAAGGGGGACTGAAGCTTTCTTT. The J gene is TRBJ1-1, the V gene TRBV18; D possibly corresponds to TRBD1 (6 bases). V lost 5 bases, J lost 5 bases, and 18 bases lay in between. The CDR3 extends over 15 amino acids. The V gene's germline CDR1 is KGHSH and CDR2 LQKENI.